Shown below are 32 T cell receptor beta chains from a single sample sequenced in a study of CD8+ T cells in alopecia areata. Treatment given: oral pan-JAK inhibitor, 5-10 mg twice daily. Isolated RNA was reverse transcribed into cDNA used as the sequencing template. TCRdb keeps only in-frame clones here, not all; method: immunoSEQ multiplex PCR. The sample holds approximately 210,000 clones, 66% seen once. This sample comprised CD4+ T cells sorted from blood, obtained around week 44, from a patient treated with tofacitinib. These TCRs come from a human donor with alopecia areata.

The chain joins TRBV19 to TRBJ2-7; 10 bases are shared with TRBD1. J lost 5 bases, V lost 4 bases, and 8 bases had no gene match. There are 15 residues in the CDR3. The V gene's germline CDR1 is LNHDA and CDR2 SQIVND (reference sequence). The CDR3 DNA is TGTGCCAGTAGTAGCGAGGGACAGGGGTCTAACGAGCAGTACTTC. This translates into CASSSEGQGSNEQYF.

This chain links TRBV19 with TRBJ1-6, with a tentative D call TRBD1 (5 bases). The CDR3 runs to 17 residues. Trimming shortened V by 5 bases and J by 4 bases, and 18 bases separated the two germline ends. Germline CDR1 reads LNHDA; CDR2 reads SQIVND (reference sequence). The CDR3 loop reads CASSPGPPIRYNSPLHF. The CDR3 coding sequence is TGTGCCAGTAGTCCGGGGCCGCCAATCCGATATAATTCACCCCTCCACTTT.

This clone was counted a single time. In nucleotides, the CDR3 is TGTGCCAGCAGTGAAGCGCGGGGATTCCCCCTCCACTTT. Its translation: CASSEARGFPLHF. This chain connects TRBV2 to TRBJ1-6, with no clear D. With 0 bases removed from V and 13 bases from J, the gap between germline ends came to 10 bases. The CDR3 sequence is 13 residues long. CDR1 is SNHLY and CDR2 is FYNNEI in the germline V gene. Complete variable domain (other parts from reference TRBV2 and TRBJ1-6): EPEVTQTPSHQVTQMGQEVILRCVPISNHLYFYWYRQILGQKVEFLVSFYNNEISEKSEIFDDQFSVERPDGSNFTLKIRSTKLEDSAMYFCASSEARGFPLHFGNGTRLTVT.

The rearrangement links TRBV29-1 to TRBJ2-5; D call uncertain. The CDR3 is 12 residues long. Germline values: CDR1 SQVTM, CDR2 ANQGSEA. Trimming stripped 5 bases from V and 4 bases from J, with 11 bases between. The CDR3, as DNA: TGCAGCGTTCCACAAGCCCTAGAGACCCAGTACTTC. This sequence encodes CSVPQALETQYF.

As concerns this clone: The same CDR3 also results from other DNA sequences found in this sample. This rearrangement joins TRBV29-1 to TRBJ1-1; the D is unclear. Germline CDR1 is SQVTM and CDR2 is ANQGSEA. The CDR3 contains 13 residues. The V and J ends lost 4 bases and 0 bases respectively, with 9 bases between them. The CDR3 here is CSVVRVMNTEAFF. DNA of the CDR3: TGCAGCGTTGTACGGGTGATGAACACTGAAGCTTTCTTT. The whole variable domain, remainder taken from reference TRBV29-1 and TRBJ1-1, is SAVISQKPSRDICQRGTSLTIQCQVDSQVTMMFWYRQQPGQSLTLIATANQGSEATYESGFVIDKFPISRPNLTFSTLTVSNMSPEDSSIYLCSVVRVMNTEAFFGQGTRLTVV.

The V gene is TRBV5-1, the J gene TRBJ2-7; D call uncertain. In germline, CDR1 is SGHRS, CDR2 YFSETQ. This CDR3 has 11 amino acids. V lost 2 bases to trimming and J lost 5 bases, with 5 bases between them. The CDR3 protein is CASSFMDEQYF. The CDR3 bases are TGCGCCAGCAGCTTCATGGACGAGCAGTACTTC.

CDR3 sequence: CASSSFSGEYDTQYF. CDR3 nucleotide sequence: TGTGCCAGCAGTTCCTTTAGCGGGGAATATGATACGCAGTATTTT. The rearrangement links TRBV6-6 to TRBJ2-3; 8 bases agree with TRBD2. CDR1 MNHNY and CDR2 SVGAGI come from the germline V gene (reference sequence). Losses at the gene ends were 4 bases for V and 6 bases for J; bases not matched to a gene: 9. The CDR3 is made up of 15 amino acids.

Details on this clone: This CDR3 is also generated by other DNA sequences in the sample. The chain carries TRBV14 and TRBJ1-1, with TRBD1 as a possible D gene (5 bases). Between the trimmed V and J ends, which lost 4 bases and 5 bases, there was a span of 14 bases. Per germline, CDR1 SGHDN and CDR2 FVKESK. The CDR3 is 14 residues long. CDR3 bases: TGTGCCAGCAGCCCGCAGGGTGTTGGAACTGAAGCTTTCTTT. It yields the protein CASSPQGVGTEAFF.

This clone came up a few times. The J gene is TRBJ1-5, the V gene TRBV29-1, with 7 bases matching TRBD1. Losses at the gene ends were 6 bases for V and 5 bases for J; bases not matched to a gene: 7. The CDR3 length is 13 residues. Germline values: CDR1 SQVTM, CDR2 ANQGSEA. In nucleotides, the CDR3 is TGCAGCGTGTCGACAGGGCGGGATCAGCCCCAGCATTTT. This codes for CSVSTGRDQPQHF.

In this sample, this clone turned up once. The chain links TRBV2 to TRBJ1-1; D uncertain. There are 13 residues in the CDR3. CDR1 is SNHLY, CDR2 FYNNEI, per germline. V was pared by 3 bases and J by 7 bases, with 12 bases between. In DNA, the CDR3 is TGTGCCAGCAGTGATCTTGAGGACGTTGAAGCTTTCTTT. Translation gives CASSDLEDVEAFF.

The genes are TRBV6-5 and TRBJ1-2, with D possibly being TRBD1 (5 bases). Germline CDR1 is MNHEY and CDR2 is SVGAGI. With 6 bases removed from V and 4 bases from J, the gap between germline ends came to 15 bases. The CDR3 runs 14 residues. CDR3 coding DNA: TGTGCCAGCAGATCCCCGGGGGGAAGCTATGGCTACACCTTC. This translates into CASRSPGGSYGYTF.

The chain links TRBV29-1 to TRBJ2-1; 8 positions agree with TRBD1. J was trimmed by 9 bases and V by 3 bases; bases with no gene match: 10. This CDR3 has 14 residues. Germline V gene lookup returns CDR1 SQVTM and CDR2 ANQGSEA. The CDR3, as DNA: TGCAGCGTTGATGAGACAGGGGTTATGGGTGAGCAGTTCTTC. Translated, it gives CSVDETGVMGEQFF.

V gene TRBV19 combines with J gene TRBJ2-6, with TRBD2 matching 8 bases. The CDR3 sequence is 19 residues long. V was clipped by 3 bases and J by 0 bases; unmatched bases: 10. CDR1 is LNHDA and CDR2 is SQIVND in the germline V gene (reference sequence). The CDR3 bases are TGTGCCAGTAGTATGTGGAAAAGCGGGGGAGCCTCTGGGGCCAACGTCCTGACTTTC. Translation gives CASSMWKSGGASGANVLTF.

The CDR3 protein is CASSLALRGSGGYTF. CDR3 nucleotides: TGCGCCAGCAGCTTGGCGTTACGGGGCTCTGGTGGCTACACCTTC. The chain employs TRBV5-1 and TRBJ1-2, with a possible D match to TRBD1 (5 bases). Per germline, CDR1 SGHRS and CDR2 YFSETQ. V lost 0 bases and J 7 bases, leaving 16 bases between the germline ends. There are 15 residues in the CDR3.

CDR3 sequence reads: CASSFGRQGTYEQYF. The CDR3 coding sequence is TGCGCCAGCAGCTTCGGGAGACAGGGAACCTACGAGCAGTACTTC. The chain is built from TRBV5-1 and TRBJ2-7; possible D gene TRBD1, 7 bases. Trimming removed 2 bases at V and 2 bases at J, with 14 bases between. CDR3 length: 15 residues. Germline V CDR1 and CDR2: SGHRS, YFSETQ.

The chain couples TRBV7-2 to TRBJ2-6, with D unclear. Trimming pared 8 bases from V and 0 bases from J, leaving 8 bases between. CDR3 length: 14 residues. The germline V gene encodes CDR1 SGHTA and CDR2 FQGNSA. CDR3 sequence reads: CASGLGSGANVLTF. In DNA, the CDR3 is TGTGCCAGCGGGTTAGGCTCTGGGGCCAACGTCCTGACTTTC.

In its sample, this clone was seen a few times. This chain connects TRBV7-2 to TRBJ1-1, with D possibly TRBD1 on 5 matching bases. This CDR3 is built from 14 residues. Deletions cut 5 bases from V and 2 bases from J, with 12 bases between. Germline CDR1 is SGHTA and CDR2 is FQGNSA. CDR3 DNA: TGTGCCAGCAGCCCGGTGACAGTAAACACTGAAGCTTTCTTT. The encoded protein is CASSPVTVNTEAFF.

This chain connects TRBV30 to TRBJ2-7; 11 nucleotides line up with TRBD2. The CDR3 consists of 15 residues. Germline CDR1 is GTSNPN and CDR2 is SVGIG (reference sequence). V gave up 0 bases and J gave up 3 bases; unmatched junction bases: 4. The CDR3 loop is CAWSVGTSGFYEQYF. The CDR3 DNA reads TGTGCCTGGAGTGTCGGGACTAGCGGATTCTACGAGCAGTACTTC.

Concerning this clone itself: Within the sample, other DNA sequences also encode this same CDR3. V gene TRBV29-1 combines with J gene TRBJ1-1, with a weak D call TRBD1 (5 bases). From germline, CDR1 is SQVTM and CDR2 ANQGSEA. The CDR3 runs 13 residues. Trimming pared 6 bases from V and 1 base from J, leaving 12 bases between. CDR3 in amino acids: CSVGGGTNTEAFF. The DNA of the CDR3 is TGCAGCGTCGGAGGAGGGACGAACACTGAAGCTTTCTTT.

In this sample, this clone turned up a few times. Other DNA sequences in the sample encode the same CDR3. The CDR3 region is CSVGGQETQYF. CDR3 nucleotide sequence: TGCAGCGTTGGTGGGCAGGAGACCCAGTACTTC. The chain carries TRBV29-1 and TRBJ2-5; D remains ambiguous. Germline CDR1 SQVTM, CDR2 ANQGSEA. V lost 4 bases to trimming and J lost 5 bases, with 8 bases between them. This CDR3 has 11 amino acids.

The chain uses TRBV4-3 and TRBJ1-6; a possible D gene is TRBD1 (5 bases). Trimming pared 0 bases from V and 0 bases from J, leaving 18 bases between. Looked up from germline, CDR1 is LGHNA and CDR2 is YSLEER. CDR3 size: 20 residues. The CDR3 reads CASSQERVGGDSSYNSPLHF. As DNA, the CDR3 is TGCGCCAGCAGCCAAGAACGCGTCGGGGGGGATAGCTCCTATAATTCACCCCTCCACTTT.

The rearrangement uses TRBV19 and TRBJ2-2; weak D call: TRBD1 (5 bases). The V gene lost 7 bases and the J gene lost 4 bases, with 7 bases spanning the gap. Germline V gene data show CDR1 as LNHDA and CDR2 as SQIVND (reference sequence). The CDR3 consists of 12 residues. The CDR3 region has the DNA TGTGCCAGTAAACAGGCCACCGGGGAGCTGTTTTTT. This gives the protein CASKQATGELFF. The whole variable domain, remainder taken from reference TRBV19 and TRBJ2-2, is DGGITQSPKYLFRKEGQNVTLSCEQNLNHDAMYWYRQDPGQGLRLIYYSQIVNDFQKGDIAEGYSVSREKKESFPLTVTSAQKNPTAFYLCASKQATGELFFGEGSRLTVL.

This clone showed up just a few times. This rearrangement joins TRBV6-6 to TRBJ2-4; no firm D call. Looked up from germline, CDR1 is MNHNY and CDR2 is SVGAGI (reference sequence). V lost 7 bases to trimming and J lost 7 bases, with 8 bases between them. CDR3 length: 11 amino acids. The CDR3 DNA sequence: TGTGCCAGCAATAGGGATAACATTCAGTACTTC. It translates to CASNRDNIQYF.

The chain recombines TRBV5-6 with TRBJ2-4, with D uncertain. V gave up 2 bases and J gave up 6 bases, with 9 bases separating them. This CDR3 comprises 13 residues. Germline assignment: CDR1 SGHDT and CDR2 YYEEEE. The CDR3 loop is CASSFGKLNIQYF. In nucleotides, the CDR3 is TGTGCCAGCAGCTTTGGAAAATTAAACATTCAGTACTTC.

This clone has ten or more counts. The chain carries TRBV5-5 and TRBJ2-5; D ambiguous. Germline V CDR1 and CDR2: SGHKS, YYEKEE (reference sequence). With 4 bases removed from V and 5 bases from J, the gap between germline ends came to 15 bases. CDR3 length: 14 amino acids. The CDR3 here is CASSLTVGWETQYF. DNA of the CDR3: TGTGCCAGCAGCCTCACGGTAGGGTGGGAGACCCAGTACTTC.

In DNA, the CDR3 is TGTGCCAGCAGCTATAGGGGGGTGGATGAGGACACTGAAGCTTTCTTT. Residues: CASSYRGVDEDTEAFF. V usage is TRBV7-6 and J usage is TRBJ1-1, with D possibly TRBD1 on 6 matching bases. V was clipped by 4 bases and J by 3 bases, with 18 bases between them. The CDR3 is 16 amino acids. CDR1 and CDR2 from the germline V gene are SGHVS and FNYEAQ.

The chain employs TRBV7-2 and TRBJ2-3; D unresolved. The V and J ends lost 1 base and 5 bases respectively, with 7 bases between them. This CDR3 is 13 amino acids long. The V gene's germline CDR1 is SGHTA and CDR2 FQGNSA. Here the CDR3 DNA reads TGTGCCAGCAGCTTAGATTGGGGAGATACGCAGTATTTT. Protein: CASSLDWGDTQYF.

The chain recombines TRBV19 with TRBJ1-1; a weak D match, TRBD1 (6 bases). Trimming took 7 bases from V and 5 from J, leaving 11 bases between them. This CDR3 spans 12 amino acids. Germline V gene lookup returns CDR1 LNHDA and CDR2 SQIVND (reference sequence). The CDR3 protein is CASNRGGTEAFF. As DNA, the CDR3 is TGTGCCAGTAATAGAGGGGGAACTGAAGCTTTCTTT.

This clone was found many times. The rearrangement links TRBV7-2 to TRBJ2-7; 13 bases align to TRBD2. The CDR3 length is 18 residues. CDR1 SGHTA and CDR2 FQGNSA come from the germline V gene. The trim removed 6 bases at V and 1 base at J, leaving 12 bases unmatched. The CDR3 here is CASSHHGLAGAKSYEQYF. The CDR3 nucleotides read TGTGCCAGCAGTCACCACGGACTAGCGGGGGCTAAATCCTACGAGCAGTACTTC.

The rearrangement links TRBV29-1 to TRBJ1-1, with D possibly matching TRBD1 (5 bases). Trimming removed 6 bases from V and 7 bases from J, with 15 bases in between. The CDR3 sequence is 12 residues long. From germline, CDR1 is SQVTM and CDR2 ANQGSEA. CDR3 nucleotides: TGCAGCGTCTACATCCCAGGGATTGAAGCTTTCTTT. The encoded protein is CSVYIPGIEAFF.

This chain connects TRBV7-3 to TRBJ2-5, with D possibly matching TRBD2 (6 bases). CDR3 length equals 12 residues. V dropped 0 bases and J dropped 7 bases, with 6 bases sitting between them. The germline V gene has CDR1 SGHTA and CDR2 FQGTGA. CDR3 in amino acids: CASSLTGGTQYF. DNA of the CDR3: TGTGCCAGCAGCTTAACGGGAGGGACCCAGTACTTC.

The chain couples TRBV5-1 to TRBJ1-1; perhaps TRBD1 as D (5 bases). The CDR3 has 16 residues. With 0 bases removed from V and 4 bases from J, the gap between germline ends came to 16 bases. Germline-derived CDR1 and CDR2 are SGHRS and YFSETQ. Here the CDR3 reads CASSLAVGAVGTEAFF. CDR3 DNA sequence: TGCGCCAGCAGCTTGGCCGTCGGGGCCGTGGGCACTGAAGCTTTCTTT.